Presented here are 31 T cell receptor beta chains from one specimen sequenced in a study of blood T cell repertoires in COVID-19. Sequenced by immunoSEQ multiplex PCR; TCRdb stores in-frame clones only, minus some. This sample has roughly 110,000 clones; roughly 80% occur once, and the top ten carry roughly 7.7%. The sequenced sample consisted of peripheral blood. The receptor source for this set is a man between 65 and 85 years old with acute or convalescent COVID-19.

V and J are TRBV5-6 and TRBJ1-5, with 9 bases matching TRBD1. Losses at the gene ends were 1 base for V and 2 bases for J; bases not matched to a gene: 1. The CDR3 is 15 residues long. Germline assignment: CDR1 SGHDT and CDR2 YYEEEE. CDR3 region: CASSLTGGGNQPQHF. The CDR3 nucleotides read TGTGCCAGCAGCTTGACAGGGGGCGGCAATCAGCCCCAGCATTTT.

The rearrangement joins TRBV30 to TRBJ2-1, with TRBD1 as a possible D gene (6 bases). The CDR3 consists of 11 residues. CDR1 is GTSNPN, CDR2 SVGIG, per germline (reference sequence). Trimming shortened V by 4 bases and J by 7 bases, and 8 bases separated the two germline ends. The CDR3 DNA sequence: TGTGCCTGGAACAGGGAGAATGAGCAGTTCTTC. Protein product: CAWNRENEQFF.

This chain's CDR3 is CASGQGTMNTEAFF. As DNA, the CDR3 is TGTGCCAGCGGGCAAGGGACTATGAACACTGAAGCTTTCTTT. This chain joins TRBV28 and TRBJ1-1; D may be TRBD1 (5 bases). CDR1 and CDR2 from the germline V gene are MDHEN and SYDVKM. V was shortened by 8 bases and J by 0 bases, with 13 bases between the two germline ends. The CDR3 loop spans 14 amino acids.

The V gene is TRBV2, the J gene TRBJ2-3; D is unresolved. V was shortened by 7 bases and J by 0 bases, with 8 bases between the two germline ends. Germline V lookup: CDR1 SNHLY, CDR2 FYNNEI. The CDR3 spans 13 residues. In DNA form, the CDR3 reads TGTGCCAGCATCGGCGGCAGCACAGATACGCAGTATTTT. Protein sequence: CASIGGSTDTQYF.

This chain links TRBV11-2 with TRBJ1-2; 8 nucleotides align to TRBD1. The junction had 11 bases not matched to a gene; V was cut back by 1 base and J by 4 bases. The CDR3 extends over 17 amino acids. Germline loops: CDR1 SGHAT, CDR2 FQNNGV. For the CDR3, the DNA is TGTGCCAGCAGCTTAGGTGGTAGTCAGGGGGCCACCTATGGCTACACCTTC. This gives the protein CASSLGGSQGATYGYTF. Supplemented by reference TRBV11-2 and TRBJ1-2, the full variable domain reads EAGVAQSPRYKIIEKRQSVAFWCNPISGHATLYWYQQILGQGPKLLIQFQNNGVVDDSQLPKDRFSAERLKGVDSTLKIQPAKLEDSAVYLCASSLGGSQGATYGYTFGSGTRLTVV.

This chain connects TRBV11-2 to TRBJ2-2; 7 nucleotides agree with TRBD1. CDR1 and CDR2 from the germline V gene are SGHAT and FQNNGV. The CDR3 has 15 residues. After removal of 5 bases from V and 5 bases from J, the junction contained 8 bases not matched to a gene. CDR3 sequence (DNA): TGTGCCAGCAGCACACGACAGGGAAGAACCGGGGAGCTGTTTTTT. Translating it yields CASSTRQGRTGELFF.

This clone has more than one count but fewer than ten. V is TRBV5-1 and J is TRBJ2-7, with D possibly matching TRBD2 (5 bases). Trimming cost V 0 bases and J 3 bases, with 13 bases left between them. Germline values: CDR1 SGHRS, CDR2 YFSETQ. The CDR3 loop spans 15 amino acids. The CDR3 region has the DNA TGCGCCAGCAGCTTGGGAGGGTACGCCTTCTACGAGCAGTACTTC. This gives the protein CASSLGGYAFYEQYF.

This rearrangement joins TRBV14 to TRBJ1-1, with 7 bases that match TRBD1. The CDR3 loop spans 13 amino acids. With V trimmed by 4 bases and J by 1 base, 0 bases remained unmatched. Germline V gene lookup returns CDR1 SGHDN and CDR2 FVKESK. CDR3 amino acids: CASSRDRNTEAFF. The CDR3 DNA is TGTGCCAGCAGCCGGGACAGGAACACTGAAGCTTTCTTT.

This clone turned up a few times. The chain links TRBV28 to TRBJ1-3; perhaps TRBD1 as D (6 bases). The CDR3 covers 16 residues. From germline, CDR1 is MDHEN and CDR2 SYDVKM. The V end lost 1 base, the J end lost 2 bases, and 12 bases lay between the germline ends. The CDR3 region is CASSLYGQKTGNTIYF. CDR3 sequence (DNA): TGTGCCAGCAGTTTATACGGACAGAAGACTGGAAACACCATATATTTT.

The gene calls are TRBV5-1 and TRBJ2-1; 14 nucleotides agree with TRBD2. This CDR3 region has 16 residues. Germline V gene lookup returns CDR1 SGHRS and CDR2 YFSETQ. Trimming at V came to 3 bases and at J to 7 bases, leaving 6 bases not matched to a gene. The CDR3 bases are TGCGCCAGCAGCTGGACGGGACTAGCGGGAGAAAATGAGCAGTTCTTC. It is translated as CASSWTGLAGENEQFF. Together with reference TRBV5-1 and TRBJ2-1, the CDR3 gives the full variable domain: KAGVTQTPRYLIKTRGQQVTLSCSPISGHRSVSWYQQTPGQGLQFLFEYFSETQRNKGNFPGRFSGRQFSNSRSEMNVSTLELGDSALYLCASSWTGLAGENEQFFGPGTRLTVL.

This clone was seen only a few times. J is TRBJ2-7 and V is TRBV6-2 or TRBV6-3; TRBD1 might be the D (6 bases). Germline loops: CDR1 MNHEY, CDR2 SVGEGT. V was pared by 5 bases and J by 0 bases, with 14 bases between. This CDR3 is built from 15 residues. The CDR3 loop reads CASSTRTAGSYEQYF. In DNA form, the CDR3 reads TGTGCCAGCAGTACAAGGACAGCCGGCTCCTACGAGCAGTACTTC.

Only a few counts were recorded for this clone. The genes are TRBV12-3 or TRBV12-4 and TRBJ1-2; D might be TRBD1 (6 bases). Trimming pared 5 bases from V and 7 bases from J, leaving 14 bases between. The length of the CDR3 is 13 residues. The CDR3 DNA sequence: TGTGCCAGCAGTAGGGGGACCCCGGGTGGCTACACCTTC. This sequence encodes CASSRGTPGGYTF.

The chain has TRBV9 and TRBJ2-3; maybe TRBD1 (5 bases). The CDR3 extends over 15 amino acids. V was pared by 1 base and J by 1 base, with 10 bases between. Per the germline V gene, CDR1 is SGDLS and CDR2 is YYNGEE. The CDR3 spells CASSVQGLGTDTQYF. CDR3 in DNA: TGTGCCAGCAGCGTACAGGGCCTCGGCACAGATACGCAGTATTTT.

The CDR3 region has the DNA TGTGCCAGTAAATCAGGGGATGAGCAGTTCTTC. It specifies CASKSGDEQFF. The rearrangement links TRBV19 to TRBJ2-1; D may be TRBD1 (6 bases). V was pared by 7 bases and J by 8 bases, with 9 bases between. Germline CDR1 reads LNHDA; CDR2 reads SQIVND (reference sequence). The CDR3 length is 11 residues.

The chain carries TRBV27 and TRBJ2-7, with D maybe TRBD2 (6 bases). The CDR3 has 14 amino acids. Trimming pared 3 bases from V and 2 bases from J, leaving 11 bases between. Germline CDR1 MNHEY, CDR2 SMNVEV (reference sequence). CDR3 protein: CASSLDSGPYEQYF. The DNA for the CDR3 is TGTGCCAGCAGTTTGGATAGCGGACCCTACGAGCAGTACTTC.

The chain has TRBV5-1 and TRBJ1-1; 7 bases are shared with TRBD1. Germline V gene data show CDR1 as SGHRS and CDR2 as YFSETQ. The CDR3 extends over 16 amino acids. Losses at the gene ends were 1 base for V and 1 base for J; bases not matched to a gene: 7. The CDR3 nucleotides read TGCGCCAGCAGCTTGACAGGGGAGGTCAGGAACACTGAAGCTTTCTTT. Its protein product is CASSLTGEVRNTEAFF.

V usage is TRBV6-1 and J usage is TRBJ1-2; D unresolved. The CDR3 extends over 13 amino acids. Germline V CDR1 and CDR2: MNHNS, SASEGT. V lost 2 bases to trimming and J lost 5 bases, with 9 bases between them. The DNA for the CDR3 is TGTGCCAGCAGTGAACTGGGCAGGTATGGCTACACCTTC. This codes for CASSELGRYGYTF.

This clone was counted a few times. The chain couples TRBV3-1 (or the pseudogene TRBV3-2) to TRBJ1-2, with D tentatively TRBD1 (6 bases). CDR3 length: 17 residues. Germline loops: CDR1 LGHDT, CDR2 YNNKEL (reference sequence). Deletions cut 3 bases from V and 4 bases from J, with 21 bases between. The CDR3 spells CASSQGAGWGRSYGYTF. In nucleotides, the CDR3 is TGTGCCAGCAGCCAGGGGGCTGGTTGGGGGCGAAGCTATGGCTACACCTTC.

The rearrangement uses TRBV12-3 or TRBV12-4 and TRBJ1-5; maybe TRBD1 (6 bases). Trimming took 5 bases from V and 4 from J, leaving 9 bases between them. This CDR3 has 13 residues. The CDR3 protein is CASSTDRNQPQHF. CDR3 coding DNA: TGTGCCAGCAGTACAGACAGGAATCAGCCCCAGCATTTT.

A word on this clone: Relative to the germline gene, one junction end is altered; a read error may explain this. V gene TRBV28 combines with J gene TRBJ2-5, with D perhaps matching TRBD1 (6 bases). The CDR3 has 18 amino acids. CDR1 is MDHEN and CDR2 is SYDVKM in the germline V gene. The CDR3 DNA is TGTGTCAGCAGTTTAACGGGATCTGGCAGGGGTTCACCAGAGACCCAGTACTTC. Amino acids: CVSSLTGSGRGSPETQYF.

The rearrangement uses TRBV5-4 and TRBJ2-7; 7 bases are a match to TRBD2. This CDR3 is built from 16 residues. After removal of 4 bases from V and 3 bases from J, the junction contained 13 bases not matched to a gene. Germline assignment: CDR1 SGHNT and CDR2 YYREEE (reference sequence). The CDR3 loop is CASSRGGPGGLYEQYF. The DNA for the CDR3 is TGTGCCAGCAGCCGCGGGGGACCTGGTGGCCTCTACGAGCAGTACTTC.

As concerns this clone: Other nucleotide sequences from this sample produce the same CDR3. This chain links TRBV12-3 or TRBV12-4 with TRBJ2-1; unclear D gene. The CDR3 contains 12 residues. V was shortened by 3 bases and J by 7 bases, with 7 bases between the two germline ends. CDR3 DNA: TGTGCCAGCAGTTTGGTCGGGAATGAGCAGTTCTTC. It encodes CASSLVGNEQFF.

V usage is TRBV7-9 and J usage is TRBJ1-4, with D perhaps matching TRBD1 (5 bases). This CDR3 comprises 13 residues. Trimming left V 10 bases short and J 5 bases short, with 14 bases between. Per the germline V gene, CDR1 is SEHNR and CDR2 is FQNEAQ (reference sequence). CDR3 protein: CATSVGGNEKLFF. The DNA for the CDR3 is TGTGCCACCTCGGTCGGGGGAAATGAAAAACTGTTTTTT.

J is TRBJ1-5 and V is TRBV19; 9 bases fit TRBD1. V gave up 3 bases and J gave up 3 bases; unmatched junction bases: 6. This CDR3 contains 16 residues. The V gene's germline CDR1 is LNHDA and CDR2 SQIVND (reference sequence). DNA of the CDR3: TGTGCCAGTAGTATGAGTAGGGACAGGGTCAATCAGCCCCAGCATTTT. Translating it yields CASSMSRDRVNQPQHF.

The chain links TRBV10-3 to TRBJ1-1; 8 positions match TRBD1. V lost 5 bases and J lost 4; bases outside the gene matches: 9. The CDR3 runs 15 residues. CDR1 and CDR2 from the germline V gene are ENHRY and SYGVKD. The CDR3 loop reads CAISPAQGARTEAFF. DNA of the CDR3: TGTGCCATCAGTCCTGCGCAGGGGGCGCGCACTGAAGCTTTCTTT.

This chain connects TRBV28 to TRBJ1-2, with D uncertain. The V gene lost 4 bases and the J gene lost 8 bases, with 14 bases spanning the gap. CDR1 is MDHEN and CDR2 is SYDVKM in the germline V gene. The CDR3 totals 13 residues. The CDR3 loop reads CASSSPGTGGYTF. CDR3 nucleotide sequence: TGTGCCAGCAGTTCCCCGGGAACGGGGGGCTACACCTTC.

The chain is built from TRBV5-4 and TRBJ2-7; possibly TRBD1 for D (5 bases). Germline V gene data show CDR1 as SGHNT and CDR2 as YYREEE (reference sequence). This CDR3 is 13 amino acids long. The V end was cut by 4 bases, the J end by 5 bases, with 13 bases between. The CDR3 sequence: CASSETRQNEQYF. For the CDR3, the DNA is TGTGCCAGCAGCGAAACCCGACAGAACGAGCAGTACTTC. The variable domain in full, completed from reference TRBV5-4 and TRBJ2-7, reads ETGVTQSPTHLIKTRGQQVTLRCSSQSGHNTVSWYQQALGQGPQFIFQYYREEENGRGNFPPRFSGLQFPNYSSELNVNALELDDSALYLCASSETRQNEQYFGPGTRLTVT.

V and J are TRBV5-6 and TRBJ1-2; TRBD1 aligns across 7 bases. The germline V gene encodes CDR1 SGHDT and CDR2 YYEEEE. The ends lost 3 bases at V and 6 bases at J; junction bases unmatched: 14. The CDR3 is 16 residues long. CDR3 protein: CASSSSRIGQADGYTF. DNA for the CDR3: TGTGCCAGCAGCTCCTCTAGGATTGGACAGGCCGATGGCTACACCTTC. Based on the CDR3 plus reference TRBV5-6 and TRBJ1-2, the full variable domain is DAGVTQSPTHLIKTRGQQVTLRCSPKSGHDTVSWYQQALGQGPQFIFQYYEEEERQRGNFPDRFSGHQFPNYSSELNVNALLLGDSALYLCASSSSRIGQADGYTFGSGTRLTVV.

CDR3 bases: TGTGCCAGCGGGACAGGTAGTTCACCCCTCCACTTT. Translated: CASGTGSSPLHF. This chain joins TRBV27 and TRBJ1-6; 8 nucleotides match TRBD1. CDR1 is MNHEY and CDR2 is SMNVEV in the germline V gene (reference sequence). V dropped 8 bases and J dropped 9; count of bases not matched to a gene: 3. There are 12 residues in the CDR3.

CDR3 nucleotide sequence: TGTGCCAGCTCACGCCAATACCAGACTAGCGCAGGGAATGAGCAGTTCTTC. Amino acid sequence: CASSRQYQTSAGNEQFF. The chain employs TRBV18 and TRBJ2-1; 8 bases fit TRBD2. Germline assignment: CDR1 KGHSH and CDR2 LQKENI. Trimming took 4 bases from V and 7 from J; bases not matched to a gene: 15. The CDR3 covers 17 residues.

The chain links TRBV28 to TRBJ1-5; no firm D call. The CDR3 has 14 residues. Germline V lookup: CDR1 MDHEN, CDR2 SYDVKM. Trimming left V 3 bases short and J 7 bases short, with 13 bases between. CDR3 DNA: TGTGCCAGCAGTTTGAGGGTCTCATACCAGCCCCAGCATTTT. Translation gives CASSLRVSYQPQHF.